The clone carrying this TCR beta chain was detected once. The data were obtained in a study of blood T cell repertoires in COVID-19. Study summary: PBMCs, B-cell-depleted T cells, or T cells provided the cDNA or gDNA that made up the material.

Clones were sequenced by immunoSEQ multiplex PCR, and TCRdb holds only the in-frame ones, with some missing. The sample consists of about 200,000 clones, around nine tenths of them appearing once. The CDR3 sequence is 16 residues long. Losses at the gene ends were 5 bases for V and 2 bases for J; bases not matched to a gene: 5. Germline values: CDR1 SGHTA, CDR2 FQGTGA. This chain links TRBV7-3 with TRBJ2-4; 11 positions agree with TRBD2. The sequence was obtained from a man younger than 30 with active or convalescent COVID-19. The sample consisted of peripheral blood. The CDR3 loop is CASSLGTSGPKNIQYF. The CDR3 region has the DNA TGTGCCAGCAGCCTCGGGACTAGCGGCCCCAAAAACATTCAGTACTTC.